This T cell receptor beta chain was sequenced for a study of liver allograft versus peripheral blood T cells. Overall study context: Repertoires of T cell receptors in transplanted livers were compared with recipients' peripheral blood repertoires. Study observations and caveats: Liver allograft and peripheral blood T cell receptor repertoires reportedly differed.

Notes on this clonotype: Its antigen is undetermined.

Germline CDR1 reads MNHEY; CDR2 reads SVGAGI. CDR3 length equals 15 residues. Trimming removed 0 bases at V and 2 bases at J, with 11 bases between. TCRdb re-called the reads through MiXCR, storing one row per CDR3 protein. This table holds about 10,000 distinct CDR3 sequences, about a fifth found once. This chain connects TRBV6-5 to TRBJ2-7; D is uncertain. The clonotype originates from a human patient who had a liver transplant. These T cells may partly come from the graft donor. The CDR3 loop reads CASSYSFTYPYEQYF. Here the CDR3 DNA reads TGTGCCAGCAGTTACTCGTTTACGTACCCCTACGAGCAGTACTTC.